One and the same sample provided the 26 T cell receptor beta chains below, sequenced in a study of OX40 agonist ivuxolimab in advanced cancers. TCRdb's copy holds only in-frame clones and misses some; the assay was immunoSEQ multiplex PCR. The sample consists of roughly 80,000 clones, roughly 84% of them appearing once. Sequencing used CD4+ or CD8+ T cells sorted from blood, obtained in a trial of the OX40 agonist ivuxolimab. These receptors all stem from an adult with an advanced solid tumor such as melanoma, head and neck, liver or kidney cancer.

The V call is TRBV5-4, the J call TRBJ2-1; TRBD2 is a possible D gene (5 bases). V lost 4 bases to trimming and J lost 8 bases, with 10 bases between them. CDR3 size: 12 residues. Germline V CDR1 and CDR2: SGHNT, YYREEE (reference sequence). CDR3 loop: CASSREGDEQFF. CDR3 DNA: TGTGCCAGCAGCCGAGAGGGCGATGAGCAGTTCTTC.

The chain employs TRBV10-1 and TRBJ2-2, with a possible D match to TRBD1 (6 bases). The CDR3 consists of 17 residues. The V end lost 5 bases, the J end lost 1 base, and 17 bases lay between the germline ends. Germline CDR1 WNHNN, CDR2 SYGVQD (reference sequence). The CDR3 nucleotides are TGCGCCAGCAGTTCCGGGACAACATCTTGGAACACCGGGGAGCTGTTTTTT. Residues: CASSSGTTSWNTGELFF.

The CDR3 bases are TGTGCCAGCAGCTCAGGGGCATATCGAAACACCATATATTTT. Translating it yields CASSSGAYRNTIYF. The V gene is TRBV7-2, the J gene TRBJ1-3, with D tentatively TRBD1 (6 bases). The ends were cut back, 4 bases at V and 5 bases at J, with 12 bases in the middle. The germline V gene has CDR1 SGHTA and CDR2 FQGNSA. The CDR3 is made up of 14 amino acids.

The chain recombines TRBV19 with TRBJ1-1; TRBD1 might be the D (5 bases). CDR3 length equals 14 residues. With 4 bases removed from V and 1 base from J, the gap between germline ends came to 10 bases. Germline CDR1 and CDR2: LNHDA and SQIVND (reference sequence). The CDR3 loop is CASSKVGGNTEAFF. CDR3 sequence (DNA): TGTGCCAGTAGTAAGGTTGGGGGGAACACTGAAGCTTTCTTT.

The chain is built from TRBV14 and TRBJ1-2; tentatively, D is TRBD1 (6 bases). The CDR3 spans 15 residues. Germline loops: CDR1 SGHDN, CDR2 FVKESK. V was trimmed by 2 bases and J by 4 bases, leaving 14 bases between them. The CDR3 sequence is CASSQIAGQLYGYTF. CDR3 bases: TGTGCCAGCAGCCAAATAGCGGGACAACTCTATGGCTACACCTTC.

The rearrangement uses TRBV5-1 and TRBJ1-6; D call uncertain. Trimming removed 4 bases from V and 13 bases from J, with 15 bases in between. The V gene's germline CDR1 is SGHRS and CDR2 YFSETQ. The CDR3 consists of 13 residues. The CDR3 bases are TGCGCCAGCAGCGAGATCCCTCAGGCCCCCCTCCACTTT. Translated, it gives CASSEIPQAPLHF.

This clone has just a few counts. The CDR3 DNA reads as TGTGCCAGTAGTCGGATAATGAACACTGAAGCTTTCTTT. This gives the protein CASSRIMNTEAFF. The chain has TRBV19 and TRBJ1-1; D gene unclear. CDR3 length equals 13 residues. V was trimmed by 5 bases and J by 0 bases, leaving 7 bases between them. Germline loops: CDR1 LNHDA, CDR2 SQIVND (reference sequence). Supplemented by reference TRBV19 and TRBJ1-1, the full variable domain reads DGGITQSPKYLFRKEGQNVTLSCEQNLNHDAMYWYRQDPGQGLRLIYYSQIVNDFQKGDIAEGYSVSREKKESFPLTVTSAQKNPTAFYLCASSRIMNTEAFFGQGTRLTVV.

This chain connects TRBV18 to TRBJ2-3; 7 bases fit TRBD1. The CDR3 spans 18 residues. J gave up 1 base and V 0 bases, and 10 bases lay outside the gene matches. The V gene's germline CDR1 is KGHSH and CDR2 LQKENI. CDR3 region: CASSPPGQSLSRTDTQYF. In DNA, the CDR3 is TGTGCCAGCTCACCACCGGGACAGAGCCTATCCCGCACAGATACGCAGTATTTT.

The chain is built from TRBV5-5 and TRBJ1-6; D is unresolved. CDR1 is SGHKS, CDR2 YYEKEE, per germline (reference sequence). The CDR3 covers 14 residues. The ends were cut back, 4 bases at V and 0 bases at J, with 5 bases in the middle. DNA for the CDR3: TGTGCCAGCAGCCCAAGCTCCTATAATTCACCCCTCCACTTT. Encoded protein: CASSPSSYNSPLHF. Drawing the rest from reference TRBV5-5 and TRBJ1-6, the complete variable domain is DAGVTQSPTHLIKTRGQQVTLRCSPISGHKSVSWYQQVLGQGPQFIFQYYEKEERGRGNFPDRFSARQFPNYSSELNVNALLLGDSALYLCASSPSSYNSPLHFGNGTRLTVT.

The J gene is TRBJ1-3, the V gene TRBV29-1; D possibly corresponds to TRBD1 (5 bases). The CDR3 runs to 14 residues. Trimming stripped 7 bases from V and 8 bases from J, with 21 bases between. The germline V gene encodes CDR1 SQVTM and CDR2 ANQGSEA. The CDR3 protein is CSAQPLTGRDTIYF. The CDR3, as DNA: TGCAGCGCCCAGCCACTTACAGGTCGTGACACCATATATTTT.

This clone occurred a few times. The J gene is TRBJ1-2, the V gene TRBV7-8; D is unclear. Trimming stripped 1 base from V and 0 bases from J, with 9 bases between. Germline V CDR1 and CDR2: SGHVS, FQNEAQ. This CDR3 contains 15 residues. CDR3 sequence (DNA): TGTGCCAGCAGCTTAGTTACCACGGCTAACTATGGCTACACCTTC. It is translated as CASSLVTTANYGYTF.

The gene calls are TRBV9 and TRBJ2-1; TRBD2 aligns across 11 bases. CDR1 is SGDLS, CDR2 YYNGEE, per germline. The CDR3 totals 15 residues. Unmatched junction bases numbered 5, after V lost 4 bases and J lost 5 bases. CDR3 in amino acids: CASSLRLAGNNEQFF. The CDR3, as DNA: TGTGCCAGCAGCCTAAGACTAGCGGGAAACAATGAGCAGTTCTTC.

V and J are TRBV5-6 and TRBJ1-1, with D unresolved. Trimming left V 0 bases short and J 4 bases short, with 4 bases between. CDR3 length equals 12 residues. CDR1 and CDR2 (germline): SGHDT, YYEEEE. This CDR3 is CASSLAVTEAFF. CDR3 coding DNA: TGTGCCAGCAGCTTGGCAGTCACTGAAGCTTTCTTT.

CDR3 sequence: CASSFQQKGSPLHF. The CDR3 nucleotides are TGTGCCAGCAGCTTTCAGCAGAAAGGGTCACCCCTCCACTTT. The gene calls are TRBV7-8 and TRBJ1-6; D is undetermined. CDR1 is SGHVS and CDR2 is FQNEAQ in the germline V gene. The CDR3 has 14 amino acids. Trimming took off 3 bases at V and 10 bases at J, with 13 bases between the two ends.

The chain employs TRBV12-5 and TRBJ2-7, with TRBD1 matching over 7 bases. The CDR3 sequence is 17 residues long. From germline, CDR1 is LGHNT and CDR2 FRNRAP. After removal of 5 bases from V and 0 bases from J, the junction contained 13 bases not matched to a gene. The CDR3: CASGPGQGVLSSYEQYV. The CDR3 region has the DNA TGTGCTAGTGGTCCCGGCCAGGGGGTGCTCAGCTCCTACGAGCAGTACGTC.

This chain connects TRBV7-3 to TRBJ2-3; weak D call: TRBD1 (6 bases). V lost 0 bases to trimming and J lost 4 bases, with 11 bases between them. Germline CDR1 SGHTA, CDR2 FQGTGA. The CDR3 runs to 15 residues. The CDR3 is CASSLTGAEADTQYF. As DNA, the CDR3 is TGTGCCAGCAGCTTAACGGGGGCAGAGGCAGATACGCAGTATTTT.

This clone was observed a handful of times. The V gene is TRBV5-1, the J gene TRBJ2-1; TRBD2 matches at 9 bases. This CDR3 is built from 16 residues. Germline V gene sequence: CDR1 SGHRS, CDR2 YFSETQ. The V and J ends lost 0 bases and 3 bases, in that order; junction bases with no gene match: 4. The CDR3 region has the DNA TGCGCCAGCAGCTTGGATCCAGCGGGGGGCTACAATGAGCAGTTCTTC. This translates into CASSLDPAGGYNEQFF.

The CDR3 DNA follows: TGTGCCAGCAGTTCCGCATTGGGGACAGGGAGCTGGGTTGGCAATCAGCCCCAGCATTTT. Residues: CASSSALGTGSWVGNQPQHF. The chain recombines TRBV28 with TRBJ1-5; 9 nucleotides match TRBD1. The CDR3 runs 20 residues. CDR1 MDHEN and CDR2 SYDVKM come from the germline V gene. The trim removed 4 bases at V and 2 bases at J, leaving 18 bases unmatched.

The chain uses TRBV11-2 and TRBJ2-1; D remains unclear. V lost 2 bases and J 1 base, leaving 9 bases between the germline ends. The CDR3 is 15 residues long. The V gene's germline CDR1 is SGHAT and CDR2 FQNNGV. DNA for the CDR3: TGTGCCAGCAGCTTAACAAGGAATTCCTACAATGAGCAGTTCTTC. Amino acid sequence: CASSLTRNSYNEQFF. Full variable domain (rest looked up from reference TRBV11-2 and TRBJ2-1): EAGVAQSPRYKIIEKRQSVAFWCNPISGHATLYWYQQILGQGPKLLIQFQNNGVVDDSQLPKDRFSAERLKGVDSTLKIQPAKLEDSAVYLCASSLTRNSYNEQFFGPGTRLTVL.

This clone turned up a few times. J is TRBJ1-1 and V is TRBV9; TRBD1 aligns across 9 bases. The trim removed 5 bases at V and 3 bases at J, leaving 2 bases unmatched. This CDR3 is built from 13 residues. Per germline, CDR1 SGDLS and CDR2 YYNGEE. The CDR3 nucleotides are TGTGCCAGCAGTGGGACAGGGTACACTGAAGCTTTCTTT. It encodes CASSGTGYTEAFF.

CDR3 protein: CASSPDSNYGYTF. The CDR3 DNA sequence: TGTGCCAGCAGCCCCGACAGTAACTATGGCTACACCTTC. The J gene is TRBJ1-2, the V gene TRBV28; possibly TRBD1 for D (5 bases). Trimming pared 6 bases from V and 1 base from J, leaving 9 bases between. Germline V gene lookup returns CDR1 MDHEN and CDR2 SYDVKM. The CDR3 has 13 amino acids.

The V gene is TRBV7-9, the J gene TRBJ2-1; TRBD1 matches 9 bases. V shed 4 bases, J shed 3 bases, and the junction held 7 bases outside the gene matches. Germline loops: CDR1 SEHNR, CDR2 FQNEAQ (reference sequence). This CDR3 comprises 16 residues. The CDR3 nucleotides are TGTGCCAGCAGCTCGTCCGGGACAGGGAACTACAATGAGCAGTTCTTC. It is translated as CASSSSGTGNYNEQFF.

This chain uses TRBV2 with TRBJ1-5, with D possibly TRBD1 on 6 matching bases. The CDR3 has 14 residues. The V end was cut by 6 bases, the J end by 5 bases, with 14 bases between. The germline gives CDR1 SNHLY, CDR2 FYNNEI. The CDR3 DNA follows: TGTGCCAGCAGCGGCCAGGGGAGTCATCAGCCCCAGCATTTT. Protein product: CASSGQGSHQPQHF.

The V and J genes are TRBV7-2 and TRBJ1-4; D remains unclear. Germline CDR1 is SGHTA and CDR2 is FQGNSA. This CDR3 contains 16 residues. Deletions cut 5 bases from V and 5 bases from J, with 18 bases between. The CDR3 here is CASSPQAITINEKLFF. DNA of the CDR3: TGTGCCAGCAGCCCGCAGGCGATCACTATCAATGAAAAACTGTTTTTT.

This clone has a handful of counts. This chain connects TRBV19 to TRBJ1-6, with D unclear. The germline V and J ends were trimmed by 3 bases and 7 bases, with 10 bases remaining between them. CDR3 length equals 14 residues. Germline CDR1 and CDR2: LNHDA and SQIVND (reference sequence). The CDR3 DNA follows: TGTGCCAGTAGTATCTTTACTGTGAATTCACCCCTCCACTTT. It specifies CASSIFTVNSPLHF.

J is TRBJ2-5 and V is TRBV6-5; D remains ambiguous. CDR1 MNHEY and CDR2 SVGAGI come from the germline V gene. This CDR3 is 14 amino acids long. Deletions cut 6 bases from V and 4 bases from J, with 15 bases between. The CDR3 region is CASRVNRRGETQYF. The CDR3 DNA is TGTGCCAGCAGAGTGAATCGTCGAGGAGAGACCCAGTACTTC.